This TCR beta chain was identified during a study of shared clonotypes between healthy human individuals. Sequenced by immunoSEQ multiplex PCR; TCRdb stores in-frame clones only, minus some. The repertoire holds around 340,000 clones, with around 79% as singletons. Negatively enriched CD4+ T cells were divided by CD45RA into naive and memory. The CDR3 consists of 13 residues. V dropped 1 base and J dropped 10 bases, with 12 bases sitting between them. CDR1 is SGHDT, CDR2 YYEEEE, per germline. The clonotype originates from a man aged 25 to 45 in good health. Sequenced sample: memory CD4+ T cells sorted from blood. Subset here: CD45RA-negative fraction. This rearrangement joins TRBV5-6 to TRBJ2-1; D remains ambiguous. The DNA of the CDR3 is TGTGCCAGCAGCTTGAATAGGCTTGGCGAGCAGTTCTTC. It yields the protein CASSLNRLGEQFF.